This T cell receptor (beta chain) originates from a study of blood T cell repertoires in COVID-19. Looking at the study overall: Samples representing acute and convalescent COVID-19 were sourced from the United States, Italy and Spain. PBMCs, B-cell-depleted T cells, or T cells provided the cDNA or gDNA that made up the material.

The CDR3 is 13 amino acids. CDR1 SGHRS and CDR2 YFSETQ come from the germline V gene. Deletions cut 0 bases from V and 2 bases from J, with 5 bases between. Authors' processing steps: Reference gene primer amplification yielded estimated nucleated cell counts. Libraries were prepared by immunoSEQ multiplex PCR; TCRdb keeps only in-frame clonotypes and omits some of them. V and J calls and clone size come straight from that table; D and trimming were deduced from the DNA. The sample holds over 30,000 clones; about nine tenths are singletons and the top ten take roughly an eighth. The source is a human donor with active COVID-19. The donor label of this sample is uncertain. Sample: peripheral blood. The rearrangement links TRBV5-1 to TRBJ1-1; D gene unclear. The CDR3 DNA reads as TGCGCCAGCAGCTTGGGAGGAAACACTGAAGCTTTCTTT. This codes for CASSLGGNTEAFF.